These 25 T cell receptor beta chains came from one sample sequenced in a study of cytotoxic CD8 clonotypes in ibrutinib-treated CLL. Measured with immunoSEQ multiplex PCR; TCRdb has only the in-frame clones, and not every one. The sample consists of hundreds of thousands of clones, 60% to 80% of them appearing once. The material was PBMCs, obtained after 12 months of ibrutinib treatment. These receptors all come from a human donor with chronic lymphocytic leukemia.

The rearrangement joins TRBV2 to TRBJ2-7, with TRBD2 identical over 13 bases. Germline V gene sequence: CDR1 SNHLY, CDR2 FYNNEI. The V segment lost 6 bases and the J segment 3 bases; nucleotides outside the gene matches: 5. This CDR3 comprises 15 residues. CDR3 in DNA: TGTGCCAGCAGGGTCCGACTAGCGGGGGGCTACGAGCAGTACTTC. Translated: CASRVRLAGGYEQYF.

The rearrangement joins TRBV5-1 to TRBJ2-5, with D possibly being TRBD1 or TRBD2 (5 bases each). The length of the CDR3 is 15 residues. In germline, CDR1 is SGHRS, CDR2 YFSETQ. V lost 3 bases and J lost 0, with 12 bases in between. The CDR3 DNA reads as TGCGCCAGCAGCTCCCGGGACCGGTACCAAGAGACCCAGTACTTC. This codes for CASSSRDRYQETQYF. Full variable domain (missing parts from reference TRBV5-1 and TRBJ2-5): KAGVTQTPRYLIKTRGQQVTLSCSPISGHRSVSWYQQTPGQGLQFLFEYFSETQRNKGNFPGRFSGRQFSNSRSEMNVSTLELGDSALYLCASSSRDRYQETQYFGPGTRLLVL.

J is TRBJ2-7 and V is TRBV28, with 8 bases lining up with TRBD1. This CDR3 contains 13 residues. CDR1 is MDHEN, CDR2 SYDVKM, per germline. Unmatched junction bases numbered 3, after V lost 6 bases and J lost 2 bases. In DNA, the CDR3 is TGTGCCAGCAGCCGGACAGGGACCTACGAGCAGTACTTC. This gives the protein CASSRTGTYEQYF.

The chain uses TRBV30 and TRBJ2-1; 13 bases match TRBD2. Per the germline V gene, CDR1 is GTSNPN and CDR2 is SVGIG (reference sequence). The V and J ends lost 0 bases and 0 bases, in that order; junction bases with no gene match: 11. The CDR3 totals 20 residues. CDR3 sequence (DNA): TGTGCCTGGAGTGTGACCCGGACTAGCGGGAGCTTAGGCTCCTACAATGAGCAGTTCTTC. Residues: CAWSVTRTSGSLGSYNEQFF.

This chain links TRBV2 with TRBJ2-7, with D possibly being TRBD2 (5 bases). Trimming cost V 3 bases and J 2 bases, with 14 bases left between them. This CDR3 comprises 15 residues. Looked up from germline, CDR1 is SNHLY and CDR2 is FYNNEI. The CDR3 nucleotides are TGTGCCAGCAGTGAGAGGGCGGCTGGAACCTACGAGCAGTACTTC. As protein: CASSERAAGTYEQYF.

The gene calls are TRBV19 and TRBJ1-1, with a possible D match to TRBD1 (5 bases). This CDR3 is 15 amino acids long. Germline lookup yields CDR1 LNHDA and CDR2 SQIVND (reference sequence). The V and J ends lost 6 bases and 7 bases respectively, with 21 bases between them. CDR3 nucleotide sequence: TGTGCCAGTAGAAGACAGACCCTTTTTGGCGGTGAAGCTTTCTTT. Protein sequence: CASRRQTLFGGEAFF.

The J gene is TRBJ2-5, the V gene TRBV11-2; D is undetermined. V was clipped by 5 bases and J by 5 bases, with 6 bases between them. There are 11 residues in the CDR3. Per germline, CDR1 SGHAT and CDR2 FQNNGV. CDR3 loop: CASSPGETQYF. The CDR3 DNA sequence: TGTGCCAGCAGCCCCGGGGAGACCCAGTACTTC.

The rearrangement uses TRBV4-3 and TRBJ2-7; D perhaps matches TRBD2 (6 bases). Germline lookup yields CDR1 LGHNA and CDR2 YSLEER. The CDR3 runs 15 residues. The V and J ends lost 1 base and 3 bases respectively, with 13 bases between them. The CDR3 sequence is CASSQGPTSSYEQYF. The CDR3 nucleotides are TGCGCCAGCAGCCAAGGCCCGACTAGTAGCTACGAGCAGTACTTC.

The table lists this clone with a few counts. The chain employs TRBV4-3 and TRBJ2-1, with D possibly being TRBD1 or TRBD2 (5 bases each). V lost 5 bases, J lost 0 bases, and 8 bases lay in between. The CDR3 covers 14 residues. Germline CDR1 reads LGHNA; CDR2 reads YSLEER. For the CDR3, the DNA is TGCGCCAGCAGCGCAGGGAGCTCCTACAATGAGCAGTTCTTC. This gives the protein CASSAGSSYNEQFF.

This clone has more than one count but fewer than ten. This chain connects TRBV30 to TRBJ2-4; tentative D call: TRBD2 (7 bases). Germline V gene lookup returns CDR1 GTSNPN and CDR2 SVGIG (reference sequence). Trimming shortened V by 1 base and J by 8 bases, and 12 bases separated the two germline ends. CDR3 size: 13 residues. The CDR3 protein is CAWSEWGGHIQYF. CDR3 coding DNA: TGTGCCTGGAGTGAGTGGGGGGGCCACATTCAGTACTTC.

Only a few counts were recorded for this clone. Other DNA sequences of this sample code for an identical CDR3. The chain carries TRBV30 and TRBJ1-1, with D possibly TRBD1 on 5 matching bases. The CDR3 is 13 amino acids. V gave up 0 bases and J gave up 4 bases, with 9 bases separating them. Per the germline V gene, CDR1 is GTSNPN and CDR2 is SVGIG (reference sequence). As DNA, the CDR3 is TGTGCCTGGAGTGTACTTGGGGGCACTGAAGCTTTCTTT. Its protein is CAWSVLGGTEAFF.

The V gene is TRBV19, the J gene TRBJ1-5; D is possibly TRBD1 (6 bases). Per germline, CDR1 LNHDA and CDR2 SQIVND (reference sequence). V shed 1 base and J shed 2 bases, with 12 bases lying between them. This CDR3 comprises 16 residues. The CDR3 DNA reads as TGTGCCAGTAGTATAGGCAGGGGAGGCGGCAATCAGCCCCAGCATTTT. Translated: CASSIGRGGGNQPQHF.

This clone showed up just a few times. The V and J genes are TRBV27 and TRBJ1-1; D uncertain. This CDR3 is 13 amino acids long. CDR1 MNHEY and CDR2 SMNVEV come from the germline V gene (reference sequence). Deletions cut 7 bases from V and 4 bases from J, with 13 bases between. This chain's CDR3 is CASMWARGTEAFF. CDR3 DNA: TGTGCCAGCATGTGGGCCCGGGGCACTGAAGCTTTCTTT.

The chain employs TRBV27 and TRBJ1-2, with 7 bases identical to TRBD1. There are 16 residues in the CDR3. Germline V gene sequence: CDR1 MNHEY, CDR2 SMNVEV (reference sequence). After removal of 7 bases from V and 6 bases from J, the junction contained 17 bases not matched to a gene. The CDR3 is CASTPQAEGARNGYTF. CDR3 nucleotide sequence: TGTGCCAGCACCCCCCAGGCGGAGGGGGCGAGGAATGGCTACACCTTC.

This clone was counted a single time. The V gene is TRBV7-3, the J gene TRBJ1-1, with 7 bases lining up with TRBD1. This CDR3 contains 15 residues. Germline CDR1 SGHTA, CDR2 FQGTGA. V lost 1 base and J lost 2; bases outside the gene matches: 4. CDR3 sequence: CASSLMGTANTEAFF. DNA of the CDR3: TGTGCCAGCAGCTTAATGGGGACAGCTAACACTGAAGCTTTCTTT.

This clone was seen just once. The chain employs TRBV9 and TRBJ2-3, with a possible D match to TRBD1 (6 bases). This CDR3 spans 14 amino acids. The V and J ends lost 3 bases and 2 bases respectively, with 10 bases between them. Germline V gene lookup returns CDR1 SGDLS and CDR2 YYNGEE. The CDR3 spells CASSADSHTDTQYF. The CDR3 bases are TGTGCCAGCAGCGCGGACAGCCACACAGATACGCAGTATTTT.

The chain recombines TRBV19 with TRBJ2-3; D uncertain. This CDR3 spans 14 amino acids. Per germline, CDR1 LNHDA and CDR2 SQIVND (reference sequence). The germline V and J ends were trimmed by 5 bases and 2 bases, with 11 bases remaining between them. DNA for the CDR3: TGTGCCAGTAGTCAGGCAGGTTACACAGATACGCAGTATTTT. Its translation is CASSQAGYTDTQYF.

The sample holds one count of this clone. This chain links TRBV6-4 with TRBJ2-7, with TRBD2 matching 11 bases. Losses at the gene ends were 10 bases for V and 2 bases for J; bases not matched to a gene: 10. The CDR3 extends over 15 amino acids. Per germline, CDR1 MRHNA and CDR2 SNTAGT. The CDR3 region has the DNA TGTGCCAACCTTAAGACTAGCGGGGAGACCTACGAGCAGTACTTC. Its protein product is CANLKTSGETYEQYF.

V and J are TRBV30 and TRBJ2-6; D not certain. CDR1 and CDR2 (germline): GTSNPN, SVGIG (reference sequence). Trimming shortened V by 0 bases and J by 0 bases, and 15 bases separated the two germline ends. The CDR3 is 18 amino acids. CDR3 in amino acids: CAWSVFKGWNSGANVLTF. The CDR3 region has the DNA TGTGCCTGGAGTGTATTTAAGGGTTGGAACTCTGGGGCCAACGTCCTGACTTTC.

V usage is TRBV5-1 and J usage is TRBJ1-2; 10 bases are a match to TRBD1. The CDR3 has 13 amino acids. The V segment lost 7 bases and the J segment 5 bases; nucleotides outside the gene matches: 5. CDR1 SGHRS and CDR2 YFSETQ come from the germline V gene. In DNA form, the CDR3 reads TGCGCCAGCGGCGCGGGACAGGGGTATGGCTACACCTTC. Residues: CASGAGQGYGYTF.

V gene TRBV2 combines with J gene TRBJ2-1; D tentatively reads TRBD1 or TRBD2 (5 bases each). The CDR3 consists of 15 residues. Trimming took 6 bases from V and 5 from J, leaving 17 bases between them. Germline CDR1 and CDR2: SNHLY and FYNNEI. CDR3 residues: CASSPGRGGDNEQFF. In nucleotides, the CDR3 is TGTGCCAGCAGCCCAGGGAGAGGCGGCGACAATGAGCAGTTCTTC.

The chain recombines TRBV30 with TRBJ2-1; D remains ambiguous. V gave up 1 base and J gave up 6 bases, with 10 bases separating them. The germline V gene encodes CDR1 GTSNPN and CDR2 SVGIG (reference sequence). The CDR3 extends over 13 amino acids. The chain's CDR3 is CAWSAGHFNEQFF. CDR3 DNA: TGTGCCTGGAGTGCCGGCCATTTCAATGAGCAGTTCTTC.

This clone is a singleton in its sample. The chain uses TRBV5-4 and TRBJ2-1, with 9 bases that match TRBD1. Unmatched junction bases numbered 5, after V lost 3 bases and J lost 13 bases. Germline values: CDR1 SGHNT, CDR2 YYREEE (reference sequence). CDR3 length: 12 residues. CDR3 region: CASSSGQGEQFF. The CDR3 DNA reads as TGTGCCAGCAGCTCGGGACAGGGTGAACAGTTCTTC.

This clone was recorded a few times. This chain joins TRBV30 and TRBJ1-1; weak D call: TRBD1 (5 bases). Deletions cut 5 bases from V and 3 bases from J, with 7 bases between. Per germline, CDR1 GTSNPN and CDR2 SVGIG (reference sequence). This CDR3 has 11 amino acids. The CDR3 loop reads CAWEGYTEAFF. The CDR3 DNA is TGTGCCTGGGAGGGGTACACTGAAGCTTTCTTT.

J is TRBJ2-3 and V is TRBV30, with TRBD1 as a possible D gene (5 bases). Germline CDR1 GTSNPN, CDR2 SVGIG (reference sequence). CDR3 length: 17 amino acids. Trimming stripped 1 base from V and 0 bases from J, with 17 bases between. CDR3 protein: CAWSEIRKDISTDTQYF. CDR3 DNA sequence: TGTGCCTGGAGTGAAATCCGGAAGGACATCAGCACAGATACGCAGTATTTT.